The 14 T cell receptor beta chains listed next were all sequenced from one sample in a study of OX40 agonist ivuxolimab in advanced cancers. Produced via immunoSEQ multiplex PCR; TCRdb's table is partial and in-frame only. The sample lists 65,000 to 95,000 clones, about 88% occurring once. The input for sequencing was CD4+ or CD8+ T cells sorted from blood, taken in a trial of the OX40 agonist ivuxolimab. The source is an adult with an advanced solid tumor such as melanoma, head and neck, liver or kidney cancer.

The chain uses TRBV28 and TRBJ1-1; D not resolved. Trimming removed 2 bases at V and 2 bases at J, with 15 bases between. The CDR3 has 16 amino acids. The germline gives CDR1 MDHEN, CDR2 SYDVKM. DNA for the CDR3: TGTGCCAGCAGTTTAATCGGCCCACGGGGTAACACTGAAGCTTTCTTT. Translation gives CASSLIGPRGNTEAFF.

The chain combines TRBV7-9 with TRBJ1-4, with a tentative D call TRBD1 (6 bases). The CDR3 has 14 residues. V lost 1 base, J lost 5 bases, and 8 bases lay in between. Germline CDR1 SEHNR, CDR2 FQNEAQ (reference sequence). The DNA for the CDR3 is TGTGCCAGCAGCTTAGGGACAGACAATGAAAAACTGTTTTTT. Encoded protein: CASSLGTDNEKLFF.

CDR3 sequence (DNA): TGTGCCAGCAGCGCCGGGACAGGGACCTACGAGCAGTACTTC. This sequence encodes CASSAGTGTYEQYF. The chain joins TRBV9 to TRBJ2-7; TRBD1 aligns across 9 bases. V lost 3 bases to trimming and J lost 2 bases; unmatched junction nucleotides: 3. The germline CDR1 and CDR2 sequences are SGDLS and YYNGEE. The CDR3 has 14 residues.

The rearrangement uses TRBV23-1 and TRBJ1-3, with D hard to call. TRBV23-1 is reported as an ORF; its role is uncertain. The ends were cut back, 8 bases at V and 8 bases at J, with 19 bases in the middle. This CDR3 region has 14 residues. The CDR3 protein is CASGPCLTSDTIYF. The CDR3, as DNA: TGCGCCAGCGGGCCCTGCCTAACGTCGGACACCATATATTTT.

This rearrangement joins TRBV9 to TRBJ2-2; the D gene is possibly TRBD1 (5 bases). CDR1 is SGDLS, CDR2 YYNGEE, per germline. V was pared by 0 bases and J by 4 bases, with 16 bases between. The CDR3 has 17 amino acids. CDR3 region: CASSVDSTRQSTGELFF. The DNA of the CDR3 is TGTGCCAGCAGCGTAGACTCAACGCGACAGTCCACCGGGGAGCTGTTTTTT.

The chain is built from TRBV5-1 and TRBJ2-1; 7 nucleotides line up with TRBD2. With 1 base clipped from V and 15 bases from J, the junction kept 10 bases outside the gene matches. The CDR3 consists of 13 residues. Germline CDR1 SGHRS, CDR2 YFSETQ. This CDR3 is CASSLSVREIRFF. The CDR3 DNA reads as TGCGCCAGCAGCTTGTCCGTGCGGGAGATTCGGTTCTTC.

A few counts support this clone. CDR3 in DNA: TGTGCCAGCAGTGTGCCGGGGGGGCCTGGAATTGAAGCTTTCTTT. Its translation: CASSVPGGPGIEAFF. This chain joins TRBV28 and TRBJ1-1, with a possible D match to TRBD1 (6 bases). CDR3 length: 15 amino acids. V was trimmed by 5 bases and J by 7 bases, leaving 20 bases between them. In germline, CDR1 is MDHEN, CDR2 SYDVKM.

The chain recombines TRBV18 with TRBJ1-5, with 10 bases identical to TRBD1. This CDR3 contains 15 residues. The junction had 6 bases not matched to a gene; V was cut back by 5 bases and J by 5 bases. Germline values: CDR1 KGHSH, CDR2 LQKENI. The DNA of the CDR3 is TGTGCCAGCTCAACAGACAGGGGGCCTTATCAGCCCCAGCATTTT. This codes for CASSTDRGPYQPQHF.

The rearrangement uses TRBV5-1 and TRBJ2-5; maybe TRBD2 (5 bases). The CDR3 contains 13 residues. Germline lookup yields CDR1 SGHRS and CDR2 YFSETQ. The V and J ends lost 6 bases and 1 base respectively, with 10 bases between them. The CDR3 here is CASKGVLQETQYF. The CDR3 coding sequence is TGCGCCAGCAAGGGAGTCCTCCAAGAGACCCAGTACTTC.

The chain has TRBV27 and TRBJ2-5, with TRBD1 as a possible D gene (6 bases). The CDR3 spans 13 residues. Germline assignment: CDR1 MNHEY and CDR2 SMNVEV (reference sequence). The ends were cut back, 4 bases at V and 3 bases at J, with 9 bases in the middle. CDR3 coding DNA: TGTGCCAGCAGTTACAGGGTCGAAGAGACCCAGTACTTC. This gives the protein CASSYRVEETQYF.

The chain links TRBV25-1 to TRBJ2-7; D remains unclear. Germline lookup yields CDR1 MGHDK and CDR2 SYGVNS. With 4 bases removed from V and 4 bases from J, the gap between germline ends came to 8 bases. The CDR3 has 12 residues. As DNA, the CDR3 is TGTGCCAGCAGTGTTTGGGGTTACGAGCAGTACTTC. It is translated as CASSVWGYEQYF.

This clone has a single count. This chain joins TRBV5-3 and TRBJ2-4; a possible D gene is TRBD2 (7 bases). TRBV5-3 is annotated as an ORF whose role is uncertain. V was shortened by 5 bases and J by 4 bases, with 16 bases between the two germline ends. The CDR3 runs 15 residues. CDR3 loop: CARSSHREGKNIQYF. For the CDR3, the DNA is TGTGCCAGAAGTTCCCACAGGGAGGGGAAAAACATTCAGTACTTC.

The rearrangement uses TRBV12-1 and TRBJ1-4. TRBV12-1 represents a pseudogene. The CDR3 extends over 15 amino acids. The CDR3 loop reads CASSSNRQVNEKLFF. CDR3 DNA sequence: TGTGCCAGCAGCTCCAACCGCCAAGTTAATGAAAAACTGTTTTTT.

The V and J genes are TRBV27 and TRBJ2-5, with 11 nucleotides matching TRBD2. Germline CDR1 MNHEY, CDR2 SMNVEV (reference sequence). With V trimmed by 4 bases and J by 11 bases, 9 bases remained unmatched. This CDR3 is built from 14 residues. CDR3 in amino acids: CASSSVPIAGGQYF. Here the CDR3 DNA reads TGTGCCAGCAGTTCCGTCCCGATAGCGGGGGGGCAGTACTTC.